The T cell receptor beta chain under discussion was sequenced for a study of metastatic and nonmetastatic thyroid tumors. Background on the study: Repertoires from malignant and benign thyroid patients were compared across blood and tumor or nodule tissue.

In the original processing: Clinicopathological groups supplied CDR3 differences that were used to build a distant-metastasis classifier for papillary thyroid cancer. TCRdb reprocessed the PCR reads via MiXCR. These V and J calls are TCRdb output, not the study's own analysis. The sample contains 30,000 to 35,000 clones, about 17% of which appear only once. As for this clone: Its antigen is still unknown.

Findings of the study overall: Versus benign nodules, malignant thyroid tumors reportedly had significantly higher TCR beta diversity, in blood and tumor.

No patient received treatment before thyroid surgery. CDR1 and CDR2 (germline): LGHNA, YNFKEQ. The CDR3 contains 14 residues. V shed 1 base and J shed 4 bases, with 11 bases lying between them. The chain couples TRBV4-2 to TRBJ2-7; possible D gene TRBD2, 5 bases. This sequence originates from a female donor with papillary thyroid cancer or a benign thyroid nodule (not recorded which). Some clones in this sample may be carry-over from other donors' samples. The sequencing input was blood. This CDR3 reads CASSQAITGYEQYF. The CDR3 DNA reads TGTGCCAGCAGCCAAGCTATTACGGGGTACGAGCAGTACTTC.